This T cell receptor beta chain was obtained from a study of cytomegalovirus exposure and HLA in healthy donors. Study-level background: Caucasian-associated ancestry cluster membership applied to just over 80% of approximately 400 genotyped donors. Study results and limitations: It was in a later analysis that TCR association rates were seen to vary by HLA locus, highest for DRB1 and lowest for HLA-C. Across donors, most TCRs were seen rarely, yet some public ones were widespread. In a later analysis, 17,000 or so TCR beta sequences were associated with HLA alleles at 0.05 false discovery rate.

Primers: 60 Vbeta forward and 13 Jbeta reverse. Data came from immunoSEQ multiplex PCR; TCRdb stores just in-frame clones and leaves some out. The profile shows 200,000 or so clones, over 60% of them singletons. Trimming cost V 5 bases and J 4 bases, with 14 bases left between them. CDR3 length equals 14 residues. Germline V gene data show CDR1 as SGHAT and CDR2 as FQNNGV. This clone is a singleton in its sample. Its specificity is unknown. V is TRBV11-2 and J is TRBJ1-2; D is undetermined. This receptor was obtained from a man aged 35-49 years in good health and CMV-seronegative. Specimen: PBMCs. CDR3 sequence: CASSPSTASYGYTF. The CDR3 region has the DNA TGTGCCAGCAGCCCCTCGACTGCGAGCTATGGCTACACCTTC.